The next 31 T cell receptor beta chains were all read from a single sample in a study of T cells in Graves' hyperthyroidism and ophthalmopathy. Regions amplified from RNA transcripts were the TCR beta CDR3 regions. The primer set for the first-round RT-PCR of the TCR CDR3 was HTBI. MiXCR was run by TCRdb on the multiplex PCR reads, yielding one entry per CDR3 protein. The data hold 460,000 or so distinct CDR3 sequences, with roughly an eighth observed a single time. The sequenced sample consisted of blood. The receptor source for this set is a young woman with Graves' hyperthyroidism.

This clonotype has only one observation. This chain joins TRBV2 and TRBJ2-3, with 7 bases aligning to TRBD2. Trimming at V came to 8 bases and at J to 1 base, leaving 3 bases not matched to a gene. Germline CDR1 SNHLY, CDR2 FYNNEI. CDR3 length: 13 amino acids. The CDR3 DNA sequence: TGTGCCAGCGGGGGGGTAGGCACAGATACGCAGTATTTT. Its translation: CASGGVGTDTQYF.

As to this clonotype: One junction end disagrees with the germline gene, perhaps due to a read error. The chain uses TRBV27 and TRBJ2-2; tentative D call: TRBD1 (5 bases). The CDR3 spans 15 residues. Looked up from germline, CDR1 is MNHEY and CDR2 is SMNVEV (reference sequence). In DNA form, the CDR3 reads TGCGCCAGCAGTTTTGCGTGGCAGGGCACCGGGGAGCTGTTTTTT. Its translation: CASSFAWQGTGELFF.

There are many counts of this clonotype. The V gene is TRBV19, the J gene TRBJ1-1; D is ambiguous. The CDR3 contains 13 residues. The germline gives CDR1 LNHDA, CDR2 SQIVND (reference sequence). Trimming removed 2 bases from V and 4 bases from J, with 8 bases in between. In DNA, the CDR3 is TGTGCCAGTAGTATATCAAGAGGCACTGAAGCTTTCTTT. Amino acids: CASSISRGTEAFF.

This clonotype was found many times. The chain employs TRBV11-3 and TRBJ2-1; D not certain. Per the germline V gene, CDR1 is SGHNT and CDR2 is YENEEA. The CDR3 is 13 amino acids. Trimming cost V 1 base and J 12 bases, with 13 bases left between them. CDR3 sequence: CASSLGGPEGQFF. The CDR3 nucleotides are TGTGCCAGCAGCTTAGGAGGACCCGAAGGGCAGTTCTTC.

This clonotype has at least ten counts. The chain joins TRBV6-1 to TRBJ2-7; weak D call: TRBD2 (6 bases). V was clipped by 0 bases and J by 2 bases, with 11 bases between them. Per the germline V gene, CDR1 is MNHNS and CDR2 is SASEGT. The CDR3 has 15 residues. CDR3 nucleotides: TGTGCCAGCAGTGAAGCGTGGGGAGGAACCTACGAGCAGTACTTC. It translates to CASSEAWGGTYEQYF.

The chain recombines TRBV5-1 with TRBJ2-5, with D perhaps assigned TRBD1 or TRBD2 (5 bases each). Looked up from germline, CDR1 is SGHRS and CDR2 is YFSETQ. The V gene lost 3 bases and the J gene lost 4 bases, with 10 bases spanning the gap. The CDR3 extends over 13 amino acids. In DNA, the CDR3 is TGCGCCAGCAGCTCCGGGACCGCAGAGACCCAGTACTTC. This encodes CASSSGTAETQYF.

In this sample, this clonotype turned up many times. CDR3 in amino acids: CASSDLVAGSNQPQHF. CDR3 bases: TGTGCCAGCAGTGACCTCGTGGCGGGGAGCAATCAGCCCCAGCATTTT. The chain combines TRBV2 with TRBJ1-5; the D is unclear. The CDR3 totals 16 residues. Deletions cut 3 bases from V and 1 base from J, with 13 bases between. CDR1 is SNHLY and CDR2 is FYNNEI in the germline V gene.

The chain recombines TRBV20-1 with TRBJ2-7; D is unresolved. Germline CDR1 DFQATT, CDR2 SNEGSKA (reference sequence). V gave up 6 bases and J gave up 0 bases, with 15 bases separating them. CDR3 length: 14 residues. The CDR3 reads CSARPRWSSYEQYV. CDR3 coding DNA: TGCAGTGCGAGGCCCCGGTGGAGCTCCTACGAGCAGTACGTC.

In its sample, this clonotype was seen many times. V usage is TRBV29-1 and J usage is TRBJ2-3; no reliable D call. V lost 4 bases and J 2 bases, leaving 10 bases between the germline ends. The CDR3 runs 13 residues. Germline values: CDR1 SQVTM, CDR2 ANQGSEA. CDR3: CSVAATNTDTQYF. The CDR3 DNA is TGCAGCGTTGCGGCCACAAACACAGATACGCAGTATTTT.

At least ten counts were recorded for this clonotype. The chain combines TRBV7-3 with TRBJ2-7; D is ambiguous. Germline CDR1 reads SGHTA; CDR2 reads FQGTGA. V dropped 4 bases and J dropped 0 bases, with 13 bases sitting between them. The CDR3 is made up of 15 amino acids. The CDR3 coding sequence is TGTGCCAGCAGCTCCGCACAAGGCTTCTCCTACGAGCAGTACTTC. This encodes CASSSAQGFSYEQYF.

Many counts were recorded for this clonotype. The chain joins TRBV6-2 or TRBV6-3 to TRBJ2-1; no firm D call. Germline CDR1 MNHEY, CDR2 SVGEGT. This CDR3 comprises 11 residues. V shed 2 bases and J shed 12 bases, with 8 bases lying between them. CDR3 sequence reads: CASSYGPGQFF. The CDR3 nucleotides read TGTGCCAGCAGTTACGGGCCAGGGCAGTTCTTC.

This clonotype showed up many times. The chain couples TRBV9 to TRBJ1-6, with D unresolved. V was shortened by 7 bases and J by 4 bases, with 6 bases between the two germline ends. The CDR3 extends over 12 amino acids. CDR1 is SGDLS, CDR2 YYNGEE, per germline. CDR3: CASGRYNSPLHF. The CDR3 nucleotides read TGTGCCAGCGGGCGATATAATTCACCCCTCCACTTT. Full variable domain (missing parts from reference TRBV9 and TRBJ1-6): DSGVTQTPKHLITATGQRVTLRCSPRSGDLSVYWYQQSLDQGLQFLIQYYNGEERAKGNILERFSAQQFPDLHSELNLSSLELGDSALYFCASGRYNSPLHFGNGTRLTVT.

Many counts were recorded for this clonotype. In DNA form, the CDR3 reads TGTGCCAGCAGCAAAGGGACTAGCGGAAAAGAGACCCAGTACTTC. It yields the protein CASSKGTSGKETQYF. The rearrangement joins TRBV11-3 to TRBJ2-5; TRBD2 agrees at 11 bases. Germline V gives CDR1 SGHNT, CDR2 YENEEA. With V trimmed by 5 bases and J by 3 bases, 5 bases remained unmatched. The CDR3 spans 15 residues.

This clonotype was detected ten times or more. The chain carries TRBV30 and TRBJ1-4; TRBD1 is a possible D gene (5 bases). Trimming took off 0 bases at V and 7 bases at J, with 18 bases between the two ends. Germline V gives CDR1 GTSNPN, CDR2 SVGIG (reference sequence). This CDR3 comprises 16 residues. CDR3 sequence: CAWSVGTHGGFEKLFF. The CDR3 DNA sequence: TGTGCCTGGAGTGTGGGGACGCATGGGGGTTTTGAAAAACTGTTTTTT.

CDR3 amino acids: CASSELGLAGEQYF. As DNA, the CDR3 is TGTGCCAGCAGCGAGTTGGGACTAGCGGGAGAGCAGTACTTC. The rearrangement links TRBV2 to TRBJ2-7, with 13 bases that match TRBD2. Per the germline V gene, CDR1 is SNHLY and CDR2 is FYNNEI. The CDR3 is 14 residues long. Germline trimming cut 6 bases from V and 7 bases from J; bases unmatched to any gene: 6.

CDR3 bases: TGCGCCAGCAGTGCTAGCGGAGAGGACATTCAGTACTTC. This translates into CASSASGEDIQYF. The rearrangement links TRBV10-1 to TRBJ2-4; 7 bases line up with TRBD2. Losses at the gene ends were 4 bases for V and 8 bases for J; bases not matched to a gene: 5. The V gene's germline CDR1 is WNHNN and CDR2 SYGVQD (reference sequence). The CDR3 consists of 13 residues.

V usage is TRBV15 and J usage is TRBJ2-5; weak D call: TRBD1 (6 bases). Trimming removed 5 bases from V and 2 bases from J, with 15 bases in between. This CDR3 region has 15 residues. Germline V gene data show CDR1 as LNHNV and CDR2 as YYDKDF (reference sequence). The CDR3 DNA reads TGTGCCACCAGCGGGGGCCACGGTGGGCAAGAGACCCAGTACTTC. Translating gives CATSGGHGGQETQYF.

The chain links TRBV11-2 to TRBJ2-3; no firm D call. This CDR3 has 14 amino acids. V gave up 1 base and J gave up 4 bases, with 9 bases separating them. Germline V lookup: CDR1 SGHAT, CDR2 FQNNGV. The CDR3 spells CASSLVGLADTQYF. The CDR3 DNA is TGTGCCAGCAGCTTAGTCGGTCTGGCAGATACGCAGTATTTT.

This clonotype was counted ten times or more. This chain uses TRBV6-1 with TRBJ1-1; a possible D gene is TRBD1 (5 bases). V was pared by 6 bases and J by 1 base, with 12 bases between. Per germline, CDR1 MNHNS and CDR2 SASEGT. The CDR3 has 14 residues. In DNA, the CDR3 is TGTGCCAGCAGGCTTGGGGCAGGGAACACTGAAGCTTTCTTT. The encoded protein is CASRLGAGNTEAFF.

This clonotype has ten or more counts. The chain uses TRBV6-1 and TRBJ2-7; TRBD2 agrees at 11 bases. CDR1 is MNHNS and CDR2 is SASEGT in the germline V gene. The V and J ends lost 9 bases and 5 bases, in that order; junction bases with no gene match: 6. CDR3 length: 13 amino acids. The CDR3 nucleotides are TGTGCCAGTACTAGCGGGAGATTCGACGAGCAGTACGTC. Residues: CASTSGRFDEQYV.

This clonotype was detected a few times. This could be a read error, since a much larger clone is one nucleotide away. The missing conserved phenylalanine or tryptophan at the end of this CDR3 makes a read error likely. The chain is built from TRBV10-2 and TRBJ1-2, with a weak D call TRBD1 (5 bases). Per germline, CDR1 WSHSY and CDR2 SAAADI. CDR3 size: 14 residues. Trimming shortened V by 6 bases and J by 4 bases, and 15 bases separated the two germline ends. The CDR3 DNA is TGCGCCAGCAGCCAGGGTGGCGAGAGCTATGGCTACACCCTC. It codes for CASSQGGESYGYTL.

In its sample, this clonotype was seen many times. V gene TRBV11-3 combines with J gene TRBJ2-5; D may be TRBD2 (6 bases). The germline gives CDR1 SGHNT, CDR2 YENEEA. Deletions cut 4 bases from V and 2 bases from J, with 17 bases between. This CDR3 spans 16 amino acids. CDR3 DNA: TGTGCCAGCAGCTCGGGACTCAGGCCTTATCAAGAGACCCAGTACTTC. Protein product: CASSSGLRPYQETQYF.

At least ten counts were recorded for this clonotype. The J gene is TRBJ2-1, the V gene TRBV11-1; 7 nucleotides agree with TRBD1. J gave up 4 bases and V 0 bases, and 6 bases lay outside the gene matches. The CDR3 spans 16 residues. Germline V gene lookup returns CDR1 SGHAT and CDR2 FQDESV (reference sequence). The CDR3 loop is CASSLAEGALYNEQFF. Written as DNA, the CDR3 is TGTGCCAGCAGCTTAGCAGAGGGGGCTCTTTACAATGAGCAGTTCTTC. Drawing the rest from reference TRBV11-1 and TRBJ2-1, the complete variable domain is EAEVAQSPRYKITEKSQAVAFWCDPISGHATLYWYRQILGQGPELLVQFQDESVVDDSQLPKDRFSAERLKGVDSTLKIQPAELGDSAMYLCASSLAEGALYNEQFFGPGTRLTVL.

Ten or more counts support this clonotype. The rearrangement joins TRBV29-1 to TRBJ1-1, with 8 bases that match TRBD1. Germline values: CDR1 SQVTM, CDR2 ANQGSEA. V dropped 7 bases and J dropped 6; count of bases not matched to a gene: 7. CDR3 length: 12 amino acids. This CDR3 reads CSGGQGWAEAFF. CDR3 DNA: TGCAGCGGCGGACAGGGTTGGGCTGAAGCTTTCTTT.

The chain recombines TRBV28 with TRBJ1-4; 7 positions agree with TRBD1. Germline values: CDR1 MDHEN, CDR2 SYDVKM. CDR3 length: 16 residues. V was clipped by 5 bases and J by 0 bases; unmatched bases: 6. The CDR3 sequence is CASSHTGAATNEKLFF. CDR3 DNA: TGTGCCAGCAGTCATACAGGGGCGGCAACTAATGAAAAACTGTTTTTT.

The sample holds one count of this clonotype. The V and J genes are TRBV11-1 and TRBJ2-5; maybe TRBD1 (5 bases). The CDR3 is made up of 14 amino acids. The V gene's germline CDR1 is SGHAT and CDR2 FQDESV (reference sequence). V lost 5 bases to trimming and J lost 2 bases, with 12 bases between them. The chain's CDR3 is CASSQSDNQETQYF. As DNA, the CDR3 is TGTGCCAGCAGCCAGTCGGACAATCAAGAGACCCAGTACTTC.

This clonotype showed up just a few times. The chain couples TRBV9 to TRBJ2-1; 7 bases map to TRBD1. The germline V gene encodes CDR1 SGDLS and CDR2 YYNGEE. The V segment lost 3 bases and the J segment 4 bases; nucleotides outside the gene matches: 7. This CDR3 contains 15 residues. As DNA, the CDR3 is TGTGCCAGCAGCGAAAGAAGGGACAGATACAATGAGCAGTTCTTC. Its translation is CASSERRDRYNEQFF.

The sample holds many counts of this clonotype. This chain uses TRBV6-1 with TRBJ1-6; perhaps TRBD1 as D (6 bases). Trimming removed 6 bases from V and 5 bases from J, with 14 bases in between. Germline CDR1 MNHNS, CDR2 SASEGT. CDR3 size: 15 residues. The CDR3 DNA follows: TGTGCCAGCAGAATACCCGGACAGAATAATTCACCCCTCCACTTT. Translation: CASRIPGQNNSPLHF.

Ten or more counts support this clonotype. This chain uses TRBV19 with TRBJ1-1; a weak D match, TRBD1 (5 bases). CDR1 is LNHDA and CDR2 is SQIVND in the germline V gene (reference sequence). Trimming removed 0 bases at V and 0 bases at J, with 8 bases between. The CDR3 runs 15 residues. CDR3 sequence reads: CASSIDPGLNTEAFF. In DNA form, the CDR3 reads TGTGCCAGTAGTATAGACCCAGGGTTGAACACTGAAGCTTTCTTT. Full variable domain (rest looked up from reference TRBV19 and TRBJ1-1): DGGITQSPKYLFRKEGQNVTLSCEQNLNHDAMYWYRQDPGQGLRLIYYSQIVNDFQKGDIAEGYSVSREKKESFPLTVTSAQKNPTAFYLCASSIDPGLNTEAFFGQGTRLTVV.

CDR3 sequence reads: CASSIDHGTGDSYEQYV. CDR3 in DNA: TGTGCCAGTAGTATAGATCACGGGACAGGGGACTCCTACGAGCAGTACGTC. The chain has TRBV19 and TRBJ2-7; 10 positions match TRBD1. V shed 0 bases, J shed 0 bases, and the junction held 5 bases outside the gene matches. From germline, CDR1 is LNHDA and CDR2 SQIVND (reference sequence). CDR3 length: 17 amino acids.

This clonotype showed up many times. The rearrangement uses TRBV2 and TRBJ2-1; D is undetermined. CDR1 SNHLY and CDR2 FYNNEI come from the germline V gene. This CDR3 is 14 amino acids long. Trimming pared 0 bases from V and 7 bases from J, leaving 10 bases between. CDR3 bases: TGTGCCAGCAGTGAAGCGCTTCGGCAGAATGAGCAGTTCTTC. It encodes CASSEALRQNEQFF.